Included here is one TCR beta chain sequence, with context. This entry is derived from a study of blood T cell repertoires in COVID-19. The assay was immunoSEQ multiplex PCR, and TCRdb's table has in-frame clones only and misses some. The table has nearly 300,000 clones, approximately 90% seen once. The CDR3 runs to 13 residues. V shed 3 bases and J 7 bases; nucleotides not matched to a gene: 4. Germline loops: CDR1 MDHEN, CDR2 SYDVKM. This chain links TRBV28 with TRBJ2-7; 9 bases line up with TRBD1. The sequencing sample was made of peripheral blood. This TCR derives from a woman in her 30s who had recovered from COVID-19. CDR3 sequence reads: CASSFGTGREQYF. The DNA of the CDR3 is TGTGCCAGCAGTTTCGGGACAGGGAGAGAGCAGTACTTC.